These T cell receptor beta chains were read from a single sample in a study of cytomegalovirus exposure and HLA in healthy donors. Sequencing used immunoSEQ multiplex PCR; TCRdb keeps in-frame clones, though not all of them. The table shows under 150,000 clones, with approximately 80% occurring only once. Specimen: PBMCs. These receptors were taken from a woman aged 40-49 years in good health and CMV-seropositive. Both conserved end residues are part of each CDR3. The D gene is left open where the match is weak. Only part of the rows carry a size: once, few, many, or a class if the clone is expanded.

TRBJ2-3,-,-,TRBV9,TGTGCCAGCAGCGGGGGCCACACAGATACGCAGTATTTT,CASSGGHTDTQYF
TRBJ1-4,-,-,TRBV18,TGTGCCAGCTCACCACGACACTCTACTAATGAAAAACTGTTTTTT,CASSPRHSTNEKLFF
TRBJ1-1,-,-,TRBV4-2,TGTGCCAGCAGTGGGAGGACTGAAGCTTTCTTT,CASSGRTEAFF
TRBJ1-5,-,-,TRBV25-1,TGTGCCAGCAGTGAATTGCGACAGTATAGTAGCAATCAGCCCCAGCATTTT,CASSELRQYSSNQPQHF
TRBJ2-1,once,-,TRBV7-2,TGTGCCAGCAGCTTTGATCGGGTCAGATACTACAATGAGCAGTTCTTC,CASSFDRVRYYNEQFF
TRBJ2-7,-,TRBD1,TRBV2,TGTGCCAGCACCGAGACAGGGGCTTACGAGCAGTACTTC,CASTETGAYEQYF
TRBJ2-1,-,-,TRBV7-6,TGTGCCAGCAGCTTATTCCGGGTGAATGAGCAGTTCTTC,CASSLFRVNEQFF
TRBJ2-2,-,TRBD2,TRBV13,TGTGCCAGCAGCCCACCCCGGCTAGCGGGGGACACCGGGGAGCTGTTTTTT,CASSPPRLAGDTGELFF
TRBJ1-5,-,-,TRBV18,TGTGCCAGCTCACCACGCTTTTTAACAGGGACCCTTGAGGCCCAGCATTTT,CASSPRFLTGTLEAQHF
TRBJ1-2,once,-,TRBV25-1,TGTGCCAGCAGGCAACAGGGCGTGGAAGGCTACACCTTC,CASRQQGVEGYTF
TRBJ2-1,-,TRBD2,TRBV5-6,TGTGCCAGCAGCCCCGGACTAGCTAAGGTTATTGGCAATGAGCAGTTCTTC,CASSPGLAKVIGNEQFF
TRBJ2-1,-,TRBD2,TRBV9,TGTGCCAGCAGCGTAGTCCCCAGCGGGGGGGCCTTTTACAATGAGCAGTTCTTC,CASSVVPSGGAFYNEQFF
TRBJ2-1,-,TRBD1,TRBV7-8,TGTGCCAGCAGCGGAAGTGGACAGGGGGCGATTCAGTTCTTC,CASSGSGQGAIQFF
TRBJ1-1,-,TRBD1,TRBV27,TGTGCCAGCAGTTTATTTTGGACAGGGGAAGAAGCTTTCTTT,CASSLFWTGEEAFF
TRBJ2-7,once,TRBD2,TRBV10-3,TGTGCCATCAGTGTATCCCCTTCCCCGCTAGCGGTCTCCTACGAGCAGTACTTC,CAISVSPSPLAVSYEQYF
TRBJ2-1,-,-,TRBV21-1,TGTGCCAGCAGCAAGGGGGGTAGCGGGAATGAGCAGTTCTTC,CASSKGGSGNEQFF
TRBJ1-6,-,-,TRBV18,TGTGCCAGCTCACCGCCGCCCGCGGCCCTGAATTCCCCCCTCCACTTT,CASSPPPAALNSPLHF
TRBJ1-2,-,TRBD1,TRBV5-6,TGTGCCAGCAGCAAAGACAGGGTATACGGCTACACCTTC,CASSKDRVYGYTF
TRBJ2-3,few,TRBD1,TRBV5-4,TGTGCCAGCAGCTGGATCGGGACAGGGAGCACAGATACGCAGTATTTT,CASSWIGTGSTDTQYF
TRBJ1-5,-,-,TRBV6-5,TGTGCCAGCAGTTCCACCTCTATACCCCAGCATTTT,CASSSTSIPQHF
TRBJ2-6,-,-,TRBV18,TGTGCCAGCTCACCTTCAACCAGGATCTCTGGGGCCAACGTCCTGACTTTC,CASSPSTRISGANVLTF
TRBJ2-5,few,-,TRBV29-1,TGCAGCGTTGAGGCTAGCCGCCTCATTGTCCAAGAGACCCAGTACTTC,CSVEASRLIVQETQYF
TRBJ2-1,-,TRBD2,TRBV28,TGTGCCAGCAGCTCCCGCATACCGGGACTAGTAAATGAGCAGTTCTTC,CASSSRIPGLVNEQFF
TRBJ2-7,once,TRBD2,TRBV7-2,TGTGCCAGCAGCGACTCGACTAGCGGGAGGTTAGGTTCCTACGAGCAGTACTTC,CASSDSTSGRLGSYEQYF
TRBJ2-3,-,-,TRBV28,TGTGCCAGCAGCCTACCGCCCCGACTAGGTAGCACAGATACGCAGTATTTT,CASSLPPRLGSTDTQYF
TRBJ2-5,-,-,TRBV14,TGTGCCAGCAGCCCAGCGTTTCAAGAGACCCAGTACTTC,CASSPAFQETQYF
TRBJ2-2,-,TRBD2,TRBV5-4,TGTGCCAGCAGCTCAACGACTATCCGGGGGGACACCGGGGAGCTGTTTTTT,CASSSTTIRGDTGELFF
TRBJ2-1,-,-,TRBV2,TGTGCCAGCAGTGTATCGGGAGTTCCCTACAATGAGCAGTTCTTC,CASSVSGVPYNEQFF
TRBJ2-3,-,-,TRBV7-9,TGTGCCAGCACCCCTCCCCCTGCAGATACGCAGTATTTT,CASTPPPADTQYF
TRBJ2-7,few,TRBD1,TRBV5-8,TGTGCCAGCAGCTTCCAGGCCGGGACAGGGGGAGAGCAGTACTTC,CASSFQAGTGGEQYF
TRBJ2-7,few,-,TRBV6-5,TGTGCCAGCAGTGGGGGACTCCGCTACGAGCAGTACTTC,CASSGGLRYEQYF
TRBJ2-7,-,-,TRBV10-2,TGCGCCAGCCAGCTGACGGAGTCCTACGAGCAGTACTTC,CASQLTESYEQYF
TRBJ1-3,-,-,TRBV7-8,TGTGCCAGCAGCTTAGGGCGGGGGGCGCGGGATGTTGGAAACACCATATATTTT,CASSLGRGARDVGNTIYF
TRBJ1-5,-,TRBD1,TRBV6-1,TGTGCCAGCAGTCCCCGGGACAGCCACAATCAGCCCCAGCATTTT,CASSPRDSHNQPQHF
TRBJ1-5,-,-,TRBV7-8,TGTGCCAGCAGCTTAGAACGTGGGGGCGACAATCAGCCCCAGCATTTT,CASSLERGGDNQPQHF
TRBJ1-5,-,TRBD1,TRBV6-6,TGTGCCAGCAGTTACGACAGGGGCGATAGCAATCAGCCCCAGCATTTT,CASSYDRGDSNQPQHF
TRBJ2-3,-,TRBD1,TRBV30,TGTGCCTGGAGTGGAATACCGACAGGGGGCCCAGATACGCAGTATTTT,CAWSGIPTGGPDTQYF
TRBJ2-5,few,TRBD2,TRBV6-5,TGTGCCAGCAGTTGGACTAGCGGGGGACAAGAGACCCAGTACTTC,CASSWTSGGQETQYF
TRBJ2-2,-,TRBD2,TRBV28,TGTGCCAGCAGGCCGGGACTAGCTCTTTCCGGGGAGCTGTTTTTT,CASRPGLALSGELFF